One sample yielded the 19 T cell receptor beta chains listed below, sequenced in a study of control samples from healthy donors and cancer patients. Here immunoSEQ multiplex PCR was the method, and the copy in TCRdb shows in-frame clones only, minus some. Of 120,000 or so clones in the sample, around 96% are singletons; the top ten hold less than 4%. The sequenced sample was blood. Source of these receptors: a man aged 25 to 40 in good health.

The chain links TRBV2 to TRBJ2-1; D gene uncertain. Between the trimmed V and J ends, which lost 1 base and 6 bases, there was a span of 10 bases. Germline V gene data show CDR1 as SNHLY and CDR2 as FYNNEI. CDR3 length equals 14 residues. CDR3 DNA: TGTGCCAGCAGTGAAGTCCCCGTCGTCAATGAGCAGTTCTTC. This translates into CASSEVPVVNEQFF.

The chain couples TRBV4-2 to TRBJ1-2, with D possibly being TRBD1 (5 bases). With 0 bases removed from V and 6 bases from J, the gap between germline ends came to 11 bases. The CDR3 extends over 14 amino acids. CDR1 is LGHNA, CDR2 YNFKEQ, per germline. The chain's CDR3 is CASSQDSRANGYTF. CDR3 coding DNA: TGTGCCAGCAGCCAAGATTCCAGGGCTAATGGCTACACCTTC.

The gene calls are TRBV2 and TRBJ2-5; 8 bases map to TRBD2. V was clipped by 5 bases and J by 8 bases; unmatched bases: 13. The CDR3 has 15 residues. Germline values: CDR1 SNHLY, CDR2 FYNNEI. This CDR3 is CASSKNGGGQGTQYF. For the CDR3, the DNA is TGTGCCAGCAGTAAGAACGGGGGGGGGCAAGGCACCCAGTACTTC.

V gene TRBV7-9 combines with J gene TRBJ1-1; D not certain. Per germline, CDR1 SEHNR and CDR2 FQNEAQ (reference sequence). V lost 4 bases, J lost 7 bases, and 13 bases lay in between. This CDR3 has 13 amino acids. This chain's CDR3 is CASSSEAEFEAFF. CDR3 nucleotides: TGTGCCAGCAGCTCGGAAGCGGAATTTGAAGCTTTCTTT.

The table lists this clone with a count of one. This rearrangement joins TRBV7-3 to TRBJ2-2, with 12 bases aligning to TRBD2. The junction had 7 bases not matched to a gene; V was cut back by 5 bases and J by 6 bases. In germline, CDR1 is SGHTA, CDR2 FQGTGA. CDR3 length equals 16 residues. CDR3 in amino acids: CASSQTRTSGAGELFF. The CDR3 nucleotides read TGTGCCAGCAGCCAGACAAGGACTAGCGGGGCCGGGGAGCTGTTTTTT.

In DNA, the CDR3 is TGTGCCAGCCGCCCTGACAGGGCCGGTCAGCCCCAGCATTTT. Encoded protein: CASRPDRAGQPQHF. V gene TRBV6-2 or TRBV6-3 combines with J gene TRBJ1-5, with TRBD1 matching over 7 bases. There are 14 residues in the CDR3. The V and J ends lost 8 bases and 6 bases, in that order; junction bases with no gene match: 10. CDR1 is MNHEY, CDR2 SVGEGT, per germline.

The rearrangement uses TRBV5-1 and TRBJ1-3, with D unresolved. The CDR3 totals 13 residues. CDR1 SGHRS and CDR2 YFSETQ come from the germline V gene. V lost 2 bases and J 0 bases, leaving 3 bases between the germline ends. The CDR3 region has the DNA TGCGCCAGCAGCTTCGGCTCTGGAAACACCATATATTTT. Translated: CASSFGSGNTIYF.

The V and J genes are TRBV7-2 and TRBJ2-5, with TRBD2 matching 16 bases. Germline CDR1 SGHTA, CDR2 FQGNSA. V was pared by 3 bases and J by 5 bases, with 6 bases of the junction left unmatched. The CDR3 is made up of 17 amino acids. The CDR3 protein is CASSLGLAGGPWETQYF. The DNA of the CDR3 is TGTGCCAGCAGCTTGGGACTAGCGGGGGGGCCATGGGAGACCCAGTACTTC.

The chain links TRBV6-2 or TRBV6-3 to TRBJ1-5; no firm D call. The CDR3 contains 15 residues. CDR1 and CDR2 (germline): MNHEY, SVGEGT. V was shortened by 1 base and J by 4 bases, with 11 bases between the two germline ends. CDR3 region: CASSYFPYRNQPQHF. For the CDR3, the DNA is TGTGCCAGCAGTTACTTCCCATACCGGAATCAGCCCCAGCATTTT.

The chain employs TRBV2 and TRBJ2-7, with 7 bases aligning to TRBD1. V lost 5 bases and J lost 2; bases outside the gene matches: 6. Germline-derived CDR1 and CDR2 are SNHLY and FYNNEI. The CDR3 sequence is 14 residues long. As DNA, the CDR3 is TGTGCCAGCAGTCGATACAGGGGAACCTACGAGCAGTACTTC. Translating it yields CASSRYRGTYEQYF.

This chain joins TRBV5-1 and TRBJ2-7; TRBD2 is a possible D gene (5 bases). Trimming cost V 3 bases and J 1 base, with 11 bases left between them. Germline loops: CDR1 SGHRS, CDR2 YFSETQ. The CDR3 loop spans 14 amino acids. The CDR3 is CASSWGSGSYEQYF. The CDR3 DNA is TGCGCCAGCAGCTGGGGTTCGGGATCCTACGAGCAGTACTTC.

This chain uses TRBV19 with TRBJ1-2; D remains ambiguous. CDR1 is LNHDA and CDR2 is SQIVND in the germline V gene (reference sequence). V was cut by 11 bases and J by 0 bases, with 13 bases left in between. The length of the CDR3 is 13 residues. CDR3 nucleotide sequence: TGTGCCGCTTCCTCCGGGCCTAACTATGGCTACACCTTC. It is translated as CAASSGPNYGYTF.

The chain is built from TRBV29-1 and TRBJ1-1; D is ambiguous. V was clipped by 4 bases and J by 4 bases, with 10 bases between them. This CDR3 contains 12 residues. Germline V gene lookup returns CDR1 SQVTM and CDR2 ANQGSEA. The CDR3 protein is CSVGEPGTEAFF. The CDR3 nucleotides are TGCAGCGTTGGGGAACCTGGCACTGAAGCTTTCTTT.

The CDR3 reads CASSLSTGALEPQHF. CDR3 DNA sequence: TGTGCCAGCAGCTTATCAACAGGGGCTTTGGAGCCCCAGCATTTT. The chain joins TRBV11-2 to TRBJ1-5; 7 positions match TRBD1. From germline, CDR1 is SGHAT and CDR2 FQNNGV. This CDR3 region has 15 residues. The ends lost 2 bases at V and 8 bases at J; junction bases unmatched: 9.

The DNA for the CDR3 is TGTGCCAGCAGTTTAAACAGGGACTATGGCTACACCTTC. Amino acids: CASSLNRDYGYTF. V usage is TRBV12-3 or TRBV12-4 and J usage is TRBJ1-2, with a weak D call TRBD1 (6 bases). CDR3 length: 13 residues. V lost 2 bases and J lost 3, with 7 bases in between.

The V gene is TRBV5-1, the J gene TRBJ1-4; tentative D call: TRBD1 (5 bases). This CDR3 is 15 amino acids long. CDR1 is SGHRS, CDR2 YFSETQ, per germline. Trimming removed 6 bases at V and 0 bases at J, with 12 bases between. CDR3 residues: CASTGSAATNEKLFF. CDR3 sequence (DNA): TGCGCCAGCACAGGGTCCGCCGCAACTAATGAAAAACTGTTTTTT.

The rearrangement links TRBV5-1 to TRBJ1-6, with D unclear. Germline CDR1 reads SGHRS; CDR2 reads YFSETQ. Deletions cut 5 bases from V and 6 bases from J, with 12 bases between. The CDR3 extends over 14 amino acids. The CDR3 here is CASSSDGANSPLHF. As DNA, the CDR3 is TGCGCCAGCAGTTCGGACGGAGCTAATTCACCCCTCCACTTT.

The rearrangement links TRBV27 to TRBJ1-1; D uncertain. CDR3 length equals 13 residues. Trimming shortened V by 2 bases and J by 1 base, and 5 bases separated the two germline ends. Germline lookup yields CDR1 MNHEY and CDR2 SMNVEV (reference sequence). Here the CDR3 DNA reads TGTGCCAGCAGTTTAGCCCGGAACACTGAAGCTTTCTTT. Its translation: CASSLARNTEAFF.

The chain carries TRBV15 and TRBJ1-1, with D maybe TRBD1 (5 bases). This CDR3 has 15 amino acids. V dropped 0 bases and J dropped 4 bases, with 12 bases sitting between them. Germline lookup yields CDR1 LNHNV and CDR2 YYDKDF (reference sequence). The CDR3 DNA follows: TGTGCCACCAGCAGAGATTTCAGGGTGGCCACTGAAGCTTTCTTT. This encodes CATSRDFRVATEAFF.